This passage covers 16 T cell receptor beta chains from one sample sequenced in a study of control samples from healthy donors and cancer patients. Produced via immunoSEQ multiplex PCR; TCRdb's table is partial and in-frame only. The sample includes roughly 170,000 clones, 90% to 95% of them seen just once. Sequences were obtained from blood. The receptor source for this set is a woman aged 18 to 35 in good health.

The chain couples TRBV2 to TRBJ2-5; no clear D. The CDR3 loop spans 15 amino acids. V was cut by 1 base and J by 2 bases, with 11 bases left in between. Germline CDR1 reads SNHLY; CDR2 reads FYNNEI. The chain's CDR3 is CASSEDLFVQETQYF. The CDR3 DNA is TGTGCCAGCAGTGAAGATCTGTTTGTTCAAGAGACCCAGTACTTC. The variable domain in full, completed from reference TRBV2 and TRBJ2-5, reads EPEVTQTPSHQVTQMGQEVILRCVPISNHLYFYWYRQILGQKVEFLVSFYNNEISEKSEIFDDQFSVERPDGSNFTLKIRSTKLEDSAMYFCASSEDLFVQETQYFGPGTRLLVL.

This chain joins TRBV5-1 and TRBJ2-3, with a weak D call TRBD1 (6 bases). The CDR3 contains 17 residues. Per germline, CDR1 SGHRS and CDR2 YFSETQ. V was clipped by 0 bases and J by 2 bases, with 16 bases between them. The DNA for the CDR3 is TGCGCCAGCAGCTTGGCCACGGGGACAATTACCACAGATACGCAGTATTTT. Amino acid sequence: CASSLATGTITTDTQYF.

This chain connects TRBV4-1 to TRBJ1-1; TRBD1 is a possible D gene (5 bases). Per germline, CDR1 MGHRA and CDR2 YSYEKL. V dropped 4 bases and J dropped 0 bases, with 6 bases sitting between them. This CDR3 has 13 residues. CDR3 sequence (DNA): TGCGCCAGCAGCCGACAGATGAACACTGAAGCTTTCTTT. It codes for CASSRQMNTEAFF.

CDR3 sequence reads: CASSVGRQQETQYF. DNA of the CDR3: TGTGCCAGCAGTGTTGGGAGACAACAAGAGACCCAGTACTTC. The J gene is TRBJ2-5, the V gene TRBV2, with D possibly TRBD2 on 5 matching bases. V lost 4 bases and J lost 2, with 11 bases in between. Germline V CDR1 and CDR2: SNHLY, FYNNEI. The CDR3 has 14 amino acids.

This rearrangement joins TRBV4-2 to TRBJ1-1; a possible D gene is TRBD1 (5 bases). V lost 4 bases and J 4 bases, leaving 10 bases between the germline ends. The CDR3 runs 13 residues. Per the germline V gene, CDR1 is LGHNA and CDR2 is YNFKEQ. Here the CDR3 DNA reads TGTGCCAGCAGCCCCCGGGGGTCCACTGAAGCTTTCTTT. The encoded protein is CASSPRGSTEAFF.

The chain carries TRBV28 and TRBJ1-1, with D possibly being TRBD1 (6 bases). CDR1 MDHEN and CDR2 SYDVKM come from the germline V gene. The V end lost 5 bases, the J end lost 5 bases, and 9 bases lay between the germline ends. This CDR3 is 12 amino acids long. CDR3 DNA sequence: TGTGCCAGCAGTCCGGGACAAACTGAAGCTTTCTTT. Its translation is CASSPGQTEAFF.

CDR3 in amino acids: CASSLDVGLEQYF. The CDR3 bases are TGTGCCAGCAGCTTAGACGTGGGGCTCGAGCAGTACTTC. The V gene is TRBV11-2, the J gene TRBJ2-7, with D perhaps TRBD1 (5 bases). With 0 bases removed from V and 6 bases from J, the gap between germline ends came to 9 bases. The V gene's germline CDR1 is SGHAT and CDR2 FQNNGV. The CDR3 sequence is 13 residues long.

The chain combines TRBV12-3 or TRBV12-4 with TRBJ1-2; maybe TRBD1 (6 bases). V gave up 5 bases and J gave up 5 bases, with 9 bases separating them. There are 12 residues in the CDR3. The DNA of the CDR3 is TGTGCCAGCAGTCAAAGGGGGTATGGCTACACCTTC. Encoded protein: CASSQRGYGYTF.

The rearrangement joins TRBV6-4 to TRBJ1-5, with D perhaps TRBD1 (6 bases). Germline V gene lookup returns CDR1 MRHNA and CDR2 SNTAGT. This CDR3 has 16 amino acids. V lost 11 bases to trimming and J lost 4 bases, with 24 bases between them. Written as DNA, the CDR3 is TGTGCCGGGGGAATCAGGGGAAAGGGAGCGAATCAGCCCCAGCATTTT. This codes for CAGGIRGKGANQPQHF.

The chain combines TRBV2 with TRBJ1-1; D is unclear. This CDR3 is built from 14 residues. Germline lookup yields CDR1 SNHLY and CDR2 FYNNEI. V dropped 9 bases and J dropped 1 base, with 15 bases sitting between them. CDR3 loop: CARSTQFRNTEAFF. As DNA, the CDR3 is TGTGCCAGATCCACTCAATTTAGGAACACTGAAGCTTTCTTT.

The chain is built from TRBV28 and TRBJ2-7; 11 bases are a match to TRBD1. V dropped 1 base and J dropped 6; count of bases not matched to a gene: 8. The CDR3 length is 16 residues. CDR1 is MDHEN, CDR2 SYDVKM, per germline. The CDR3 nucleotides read TGTGCCAGCAGTTTATTTGCCGGGACAGGGGGAGCCGAGCAGTACTTC. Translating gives CASSLFAGTGGAEQYF.

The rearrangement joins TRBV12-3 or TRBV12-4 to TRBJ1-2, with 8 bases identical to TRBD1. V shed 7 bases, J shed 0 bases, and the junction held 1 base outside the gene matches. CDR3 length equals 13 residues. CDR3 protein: CASKQGANYGYTF. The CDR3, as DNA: TGTGCCAGCAAACAGGGGGCTAACTATGGCTACACCTTC.

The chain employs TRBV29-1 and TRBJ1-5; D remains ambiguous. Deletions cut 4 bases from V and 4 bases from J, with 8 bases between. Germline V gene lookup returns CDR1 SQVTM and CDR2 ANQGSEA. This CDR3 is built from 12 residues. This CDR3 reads CSVASGNQPQHF. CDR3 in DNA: TGCAGCGTTGCCAGTGGGAATCAGCCCCAGCATTTT. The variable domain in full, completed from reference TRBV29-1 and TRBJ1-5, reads SAVISQKPSRDICQRGTSLTIQCQVDSQVTMMFWYRQQPGQSLTLIATANQGSEATYESGFVIDKFPISRPNLTFSTLTVSNMSPEDSSIYLCSVASGNQPQHFGDGTRLSIL.

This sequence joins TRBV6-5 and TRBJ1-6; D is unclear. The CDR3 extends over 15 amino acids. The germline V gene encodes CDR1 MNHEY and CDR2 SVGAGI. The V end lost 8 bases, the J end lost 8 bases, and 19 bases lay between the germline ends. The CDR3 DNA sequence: TGTGCCAGCGGACGAGAAAACATGAGGGATTCACCCCTCCACTTT. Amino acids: CASGRENMRDSPLHF.

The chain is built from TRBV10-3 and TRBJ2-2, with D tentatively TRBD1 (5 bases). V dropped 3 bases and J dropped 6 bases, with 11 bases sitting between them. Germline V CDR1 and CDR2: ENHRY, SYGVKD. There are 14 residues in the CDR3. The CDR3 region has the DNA TGTGCCATCAGTGAATTCCCAGGGCCCGGGGAGCTGTTTTTT. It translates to CAISEFPGPGELFF.

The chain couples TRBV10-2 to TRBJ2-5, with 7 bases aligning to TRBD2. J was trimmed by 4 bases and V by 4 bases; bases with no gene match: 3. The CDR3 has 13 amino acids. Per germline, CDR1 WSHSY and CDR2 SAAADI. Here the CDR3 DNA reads TGCGCCAGCAGTGTTGGGAGGGGAGAGACCCAGTACTTC. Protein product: CASSVGRGETQYF.